This T cell receptor beta chain emerged from a study of blood T cell repertoires in COVID-19. In the authors' workflow: Researchers report that nucleated cell counts were estimated from reference gene primer amplification. Method: immunoSEQ multiplex PCR; TCRdb's copy keeps in-frame clones and lacks some. That table gives V, J and clone size, and the DNA gave D and trimming. The data show 150,000 or so clones, 65% to 85% seen once. The CDR3 length is 18 residues. Germline trimming cut 4 bases from V and 3 bases from J; bases unmatched to any gene: 12. Germline assignment: CDR1 LNHDA and CDR2 SQIVND (reference sequence).

Sequencing was done on a sample of peripheral blood. The chain employs TRBV19 and TRBJ2-3; 11 nucleotides match TRBD2. The receptor was isolated from a woman aged 55-69 years with acute or convalescent COVID-19. The CDR3: CASSRRLAGLGVTDTQYF. CDR3 DNA sequence: TGTGCCAGTAGTAGACGACTAGCGGGGCTTGGGGTTACAGATACGCAGTATTTT.